A single sample gave rise to the 8 T cell receptor beta chains below, sequenced in a study of CXCR3-negative and CXCR3-positive naive CD8 T cells. With UMI labels, 5' RACE was used to prepare the TRB cDNA libraries. After re-calling the 5' RACE reads, TCRdb lists one entry per CDR3 protein, DNA absent. The sample data list 70,000 to 95,000 distinct CDR3 sequences. The sequenced material came from naive CXCR3- CD8+ T cells from blood. The subset was: CD45RO-CCR7+CD27+CD95- naive CD8+ T cells lacking CXCR3 (TNR3-). The receptors shown here come from a human donor in good health. Some clones in this sample may be carry-over from other donors' samples.

This rearrangement joins TRBV5-1 to TRBJ2-5. Germline V gives CDR1 SGHRS, CDR2 YFSETQ. There are 13 residues in the CDR3. The CDR3 here is CASSWDIGETQYF.

The chain couples TRBV25-1 to TRBJ1-5. Germline CDR1 MGHDK, CDR2 SYGVNS. The CDR3 length is 15 residues. CDR3 in amino acids: CASSESGDSNQPQHF.

V and J are TRBV27 and TRBJ2-3; lacking DNA, the TRBD1 call made by TCRdb goes unchecked. There are 18 residues in the CDR3. Germline CDR1 is MNHEY and CDR2 is SMNVEV (reference sequence). CDR3: CASSLSYLGTGGTDTQYF.

The chain uses TRBV13 and TRBJ2-1; TCRdb's D call of TRBD2 is untestable without DNA. Germline-derived CDR1 and CDR2 are PRHDT and FYEKMQ (reference sequence). This CDR3 region has 15 residues. The CDR3 region is CASSLTSEYVNEQFF.

The chain carries TRBV12-3 or TRBV12-4 and TRBJ2-1; the D call of TRBD1 rests on TCRdb alone, since no DNA is present to check it. The CDR3 consists of 16 residues. The CDR3 reads CASSLLGTGDRDEQFF.

This chain links TRBV29-1 with TRBJ2-7; TCRdb proposes TRBD1, but this gene call is untestable without DNA. CDR3 length: 15 amino acids. The germline V gene has CDR1 SQVTM and CDR2 ANQGSEA. CDR3 region: CSVEGGRSQSYEQYF.

J is TRBJ2-1 and V is TRBV7-6; the TCRdb D gene call, TRBD1, has no DNA to confirm it. CDR3 length: 14 amino acids. Germline values: CDR1 SGHVS, CDR2 FNYEAQ. The CDR3 here is CASSFGTGVNEQFF.

This sequence joins TRBV6-2 or TRBV6-3 and TRBJ2-1; TCRdb designates TRBD2, a call that cannot be tested without DNA. Germline loops: CDR1 MNHEY, CDR2 SVGEGT. The CDR3 length is 14 residues. The CDR3 is CASSYGSATSGEFF.